This is a list of T cell receptor beta chains from one sample in a study of T-cell reconstitution after alpha-beta-depleted transplantation in children. Via MiXCR, TCRdb re-called the PCR reads, giving one row per CDR3 protein. The table includes about 170,000 distinct CDR3 sequences, 11% detected once. This specimen consisted of PBMCs, obtained before TCRalphabeta/CD19-depleted stem cell transplant. These receptors originate from a boy aged 2 to 9 with acute myeloid leukemia, due to receive a stem cell transplant. The conserved cysteine and the conserved F or W are not part of the CDR3 here. The size field is filled for only some rows; it gives once, few, many or a size class.

cdr3_aa clone_size j_call v_call
SVEGRQVNYGYT many TRBJ1-2 TRBV29-1
ASSDFRDTQN - TRBJ2-3 TRBV6-1
ASSYKAGPNSPLH many TRBJ1-6 TRBV6-5
ASWDSGDYGYT few TRBJ1-2 TRBV28
AISESGLAGGETQY many TRBJ2-5 TRBV10-3
SAREAPLNTEAF many TRBJ1-1 TRBV20-1
ASHTPGQGTDTQY many TRBJ2-3 TRBV5-1
SVQEGTSTYEQY many TRBJ2-7 TRBV29-1
SAKDRQPQH few TRBJ1-5 TRBV20-1
ASSLAGMGYGYT - TRBJ1-2 TRBV5-4
ASSPGTSSIAKNIQY many TRBJ2-4 TRBV4-1
ASKLAGRNSDTQY many TRBJ2-3 TRBV12-3/TRBV12-4
ASSQDLGGQGYQPQH many TRBJ1-5 TRBV4-2
ASSLTPTGYNEQF many TRBJ2-1 TRBV7-3
ASGVSTDTQY many TRBJ2-3 TRBV6-1
AIRWGLPSNEQF many TRBJ2-1 TRBV5-1
ASSDTRIGLNYDYT many TRBJ1-2 TRBV25-1
ASSFVGNQPQH many TRBJ1-5 TRBV28
SARDLGVTDTQY many TRBJ2-3 TRBV20-1
AGSSASGVNVLT - TRBJ2-6 TRBV7-3
SARDRDRGLYEQY many TRBJ2-7 TRBV20-1
SVGQGIYNEQF many TRBJ2-1 TRBV20-1
ASGPWVEQF many TRBJ2-1 TRBV3-1
ASSWRTGGTGNTIY many TRBJ1-3 TRBV11-2
SAREQGDLETQY few TRBJ2-5 TRBV20-1
ASSSYRDQETQY few TRBJ2-5 TRBV11-2
SVGEGVNYGYT many TRBJ1-2 TRBV29-1
ASSRLGGDNEQF many TRBJ2-1 TRBV4-1
ATSDDRGNEQY many TRBJ2-7 TRBV24-1
ASSQLGWDQPQH - TRBJ1-5 TRBV4-1
ASSAGQGPAETQY many TRBJ2-5 TRBV5-4
ASSLEGDPLWDTQY many TRBJ2-3 TRBV5-1
ASSAATSGRSSYNEQF many TRBJ2-1 TRBV27
SVRRQNTEAF many TRBJ1-1 TRBV20-1
ASSYQVSGANVLT many TRBJ2-6 TRBV12-3/TRBV12-4
ASSEFHWRAGYTQY many TRBJ2-3 TRBV25-1
ASSQDWGGPQETQY many TRBJ2-5 TRBV4-2
ASSLRQEQAKNIQY many TRBJ2-4 TRBV4-1
ASSPGQLDEQY many TRBJ2-7 TRBV5-1
ASSPGGSHLEAF many TRBJ1-1 TRBV5-1
ASSSPGQGAYEQF many TRBJ2-1 TRBV12-3/TRBV12-4
ASSHTPEGPVYGYT many TRBJ1-2 TRBV4-1
SVELGHNTYEQY many TRBJ2-7 TRBV29-1
ASSLPSGNSYEQY many TRBJ2-7 TRBV7-2
ATREQGRDTGELF many TRBJ2-2 TRBV24-1
ASSLMGTDYGYT many TRBJ1-2 TRBV7-9
ASRHLGDTQY few TRBJ2-3 TRBV6-2/TRBV6-3
ASSLYTGALF - TRBJ2-2 TRBV9
ASSLAEEFYGYT many TRBJ1-2 TRBV5-5
ASSQTWVPSMNTEAF many TRBJ1-1 TRBV5-1
ASSPQPTFSNEQF many TRBJ2-1 TRBV18
ASSWDSPGVANEQF many TRBJ2-1 TRBV5-1
ASSPGLAGIYEQY many TRBJ2-7 TRBV3-1